These T cell receptor beta chains were read from a single sample in a study of T-cell reconstitution after alpha-beta-depleted transplantation in children. One entry per CDR3 protein results from TCRdb running MiXCR on the PCR reads. The sample contains roughly 340,000 distinct CDR3 sequences, roughly 17% of which appear only once. The starting material was PBMCs, mostly from graft donor cells, obtained 360 days after TCRalphabeta/CD19-depleted stem cell transplant. Receptors were obtained from a male patient aged 2-10 years who had a stem cell transplant for acute lymphoblastic leukemia, so the T cells may come from the graft donor. Each CDR3 is given with its conserved first and last residue. The D gene is left open where the match is weak. Size is omitted from some rows. Given values are once, few, many or a class for expanded clones.

V	J	D	size	DNA	CDR3
TRBV20-1	TRBJ1-5	NA	few	TGCAGTGCTAGGGCCTTTTGGGGGAATCAGCCCCAGCATTTT	CSARAFWGNQPQHF
TRBV4-2	TRBJ2-7	NA	NA	TGTGCCAGCAGCCAAGTTCCCGGGACGGAGACCGATATCAGCTCCTACGAGCAGTACTTC	CASSQVPGTETDISSYEQYF
TRBV11-3	TRBJ1-1	NA	NA	TGTGCCAGCAGCTTAGATTTAAAGGGACAAAAGAACACTGAAGCTTTCTTT	CASSLDLKGQKNTEAFF
TRBV7-2	TRBJ2-2	TRBD1	NA	TGTGCCAGCAGCTCAGAACGGACAGGAAGGATGTTTTTT	CASSSERTGRMFF
TRBV5-1	TRBJ2-1	NA	many	TGCGCCAGCAGCTTGGGCGGGATTTGGGGCAATGAGCAGTTCTTC	CASSLGGIWGNEQFF
TRBV10-3	TRBJ2-7	TRBD2	NA	TGTGCCATCAGTGAGGGGACTAGCGGGAAGCAGTACTTC	CAISEGTSGKQYF
TRBV6-5	TRBJ1-1	NA	many	TGTGCCAGCAGTTACGGACAAATGAACACTGAAGCTTTCTTT	CASSYGQMNTEAFF
TRBV12-3/TRBV12-4	TRBJ1-3	NA	many	TGTGCCAGCATTTCGGGCTCTGGAAACACCATATATTTT	CASISGSGNTIYF
TRBV30	TRBJ2-2	NA	NA	TGTGCCTGGGGTCGCAGGACCGGGGAGCTGTTTTTT	CAWGRRTGELFF
TRBV4-3	TRBJ2-2	TRBD1	many	TGCGCCAGCAGGGGCTGGACAGGCTCCACCGGGGAGCTGTTTTTT	CASRGWTGSTGELFF
TRBV20-1	TRBJ2-7	TRBD1	many	TGCAGTGCTAGAGGACAGGGCTACTACGAGCAGTACTTC	CSARGQGYYEQYF
TRBV7-6	TRBJ2-3	TRBD2	few	TGTGCCAGCAGCTTAGTGTTTAGCGGGAGGACAAATACGCAGTATTTT	CASSLVFSGRTNTQYF
TRBV4-2	TRBJ1-5	NA	few	TGTGCCAGCAGCCAAGTTGGACTAGATGGCAATCAGCCCCAGCATTTT	CASSQVGLDGNQPQHF
TRBV7-3	TRBJ2-5	NA	many	TGTGCCAGCAGCCCACTTCTTCAGGGCAGAAAGGAGACCCAGTACTTC	CASSPLLQGRKETQYF
TRBV29-1	TRBJ2-7	NA	NA	TGCAGCGTTGAAGACGGTGGCCTTGAGGAGCAGTACTTC	CSVEDGGLEEQYF
TRBV3-1	TRBJ2-3	NA	many	TGTGCCAGCAGCCAAAGGGGGATAGCGACCCAGTATTTT	CASSQRGIATQYF
TRBV28	TRBJ2-1	NA	NA	TGTGCCAGCTTGGGACCATCTTGGGGCTCCTACAATGAGCAGTTCTTC	CASLGPSWGSYNEQFF
TRBV5-5	TRBJ1-5	TRBD1	NA	TGTGCCAGCAGCCTCGGGACAGGGGTCAGGAGCAATCAGCCCCAGCATTTT	CASSLGTGVRSNQPQHF
TRBV29-1	TRBJ1-2	NA	NA	TGCAGCGTTGGACGTGGGGGCGGGGGGCTGGATGGCTACACCTTC	CSVGRGGGGLDGYTF
TRBV5-1	TRBJ2-7	TRBD1	many	TGCGCCAGCAGCTTGGGAGGGACAGTCCCCTACGAGCAGTACTTC	CASSLGGTVPYEQYF